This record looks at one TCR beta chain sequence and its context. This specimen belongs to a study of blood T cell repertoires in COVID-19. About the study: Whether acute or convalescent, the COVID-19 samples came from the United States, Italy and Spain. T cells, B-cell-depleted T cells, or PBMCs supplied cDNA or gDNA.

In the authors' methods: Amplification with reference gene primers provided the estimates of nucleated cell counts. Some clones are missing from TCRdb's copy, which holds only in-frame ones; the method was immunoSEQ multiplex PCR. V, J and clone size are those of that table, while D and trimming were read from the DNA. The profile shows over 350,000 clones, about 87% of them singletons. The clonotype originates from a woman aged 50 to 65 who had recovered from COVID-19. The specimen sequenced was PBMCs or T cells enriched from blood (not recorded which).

Written as DNA, the CDR3 is TGTGCCAGCAGCTTAGCGCGGGGGACCACCTACGAGCAGTACTTC. Translating it yields CASSLARGTTYEQYF. The chain combines TRBV7-2 with TRBJ2-7, with 7 bases that match TRBD2. The germline V gene encodes CDR1 SGHTA and CDR2 FQGNSA. V gave up 0 bases and J gave up 2 bases; unmatched junction bases: 4. CDR3 length equals 15 residues.